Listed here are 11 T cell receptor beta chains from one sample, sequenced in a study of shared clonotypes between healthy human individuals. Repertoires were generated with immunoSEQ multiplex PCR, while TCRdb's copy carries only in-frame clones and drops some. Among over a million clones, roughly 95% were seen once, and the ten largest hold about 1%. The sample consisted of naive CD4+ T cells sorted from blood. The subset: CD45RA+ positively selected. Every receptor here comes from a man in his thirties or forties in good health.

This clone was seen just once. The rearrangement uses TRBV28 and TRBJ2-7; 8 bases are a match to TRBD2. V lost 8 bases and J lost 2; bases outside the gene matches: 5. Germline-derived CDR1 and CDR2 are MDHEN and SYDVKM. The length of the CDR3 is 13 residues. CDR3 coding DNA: TGTGCCAGCCGCGAGCGGGGGCCCTACGAGCAGTACTTC. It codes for CASRERGPYEQYF.

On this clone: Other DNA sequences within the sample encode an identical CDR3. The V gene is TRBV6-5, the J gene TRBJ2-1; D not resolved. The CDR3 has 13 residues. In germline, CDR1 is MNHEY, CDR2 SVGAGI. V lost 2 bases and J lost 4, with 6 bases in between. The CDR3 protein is CASSYLGYNEQFF. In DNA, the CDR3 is TGTGCCAGCAGTTACCTCGGTTACAATGAGCAGTTCTTC.

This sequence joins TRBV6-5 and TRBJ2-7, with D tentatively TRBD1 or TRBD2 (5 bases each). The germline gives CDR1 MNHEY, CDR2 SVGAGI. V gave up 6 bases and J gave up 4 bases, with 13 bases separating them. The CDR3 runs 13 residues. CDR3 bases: TGTGCCAGCAGCCCTGAGGGGTTATACGAGCAGTACTTC. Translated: CASSPEGLYEQYF.

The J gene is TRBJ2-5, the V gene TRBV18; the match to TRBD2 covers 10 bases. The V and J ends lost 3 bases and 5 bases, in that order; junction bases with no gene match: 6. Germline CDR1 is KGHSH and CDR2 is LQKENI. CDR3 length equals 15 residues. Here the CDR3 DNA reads TGTGCCAGCTCACCCTCTAGCGGGAGATGGGAGACCCAGTACTTC. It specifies CASSPSSGRWETQYF. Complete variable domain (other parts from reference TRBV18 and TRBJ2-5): NAGVMQNPRHLVRRRGQEARLRCSPMKGHSHVYWYRQLPEEGLKFMVYLQKENIIDESGMPKERFSAEFPKEGPSILRIQQVVRGDSAAYFCASSPSSGRWETQYFGPGTRLLVL.

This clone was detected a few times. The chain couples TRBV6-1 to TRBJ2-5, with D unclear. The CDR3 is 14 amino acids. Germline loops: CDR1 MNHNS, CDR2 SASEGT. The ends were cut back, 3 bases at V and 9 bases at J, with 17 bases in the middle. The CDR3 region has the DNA TGTGCCAGCAGTGATAGGGCCTATGTAGTGGCCCAGTACTTC. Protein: CASSDRAYVVAQYF.

The CDR3 here is CASSPSSPLYEQYF. The CDR3 region has the DNA TGTGCCAGCTCACCTTCGTCTCCACTCTACGAGCAGTACTTC. The genes are TRBV18 and TRBJ2-7; D remains unclear. The CDR3 covers 14 residues. Germline V gene sequence: CDR1 KGHSH, CDR2 LQKENI. V was trimmed by 3 bases and J by 3 bases, leaving 12 bases between them.

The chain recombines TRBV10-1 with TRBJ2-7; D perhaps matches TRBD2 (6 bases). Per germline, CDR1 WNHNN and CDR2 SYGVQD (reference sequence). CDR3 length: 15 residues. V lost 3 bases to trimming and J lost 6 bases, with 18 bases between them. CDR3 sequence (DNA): TGCGCCAGCAGTGACTTTTGGGGAGGCCTGGGCGAGCAGTACTTC. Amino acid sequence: CASSDFWGGLGEQYF.

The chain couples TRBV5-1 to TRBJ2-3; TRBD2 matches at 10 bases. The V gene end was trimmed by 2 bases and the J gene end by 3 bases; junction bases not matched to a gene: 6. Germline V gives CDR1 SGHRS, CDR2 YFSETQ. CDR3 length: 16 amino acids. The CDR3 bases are TGCGCCAGCAGCTTTTCTAGCGGGAGTAGTACAGATACGCAGTATTTT. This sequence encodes CASSFSSGSSTDTQYF.

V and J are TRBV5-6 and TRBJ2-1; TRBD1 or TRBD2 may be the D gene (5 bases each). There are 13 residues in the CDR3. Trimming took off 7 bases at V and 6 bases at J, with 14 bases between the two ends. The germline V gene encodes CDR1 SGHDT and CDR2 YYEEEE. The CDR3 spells CASSRGRANEQFF. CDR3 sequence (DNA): TGTGCCAGCTCGAGGGGCAGAGCCAATGAGCAGTTCTTC.

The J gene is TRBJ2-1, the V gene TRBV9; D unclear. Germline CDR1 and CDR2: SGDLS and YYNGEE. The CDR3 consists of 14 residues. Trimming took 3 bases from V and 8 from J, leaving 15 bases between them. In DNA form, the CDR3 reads TGTGCCAGCAGCGCCCAACCCCCTAGACATGAGCAGTTCTTC. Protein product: CASSAQPPRHEQFF.

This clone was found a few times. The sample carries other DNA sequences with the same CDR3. In nucleotides, the CDR3 is TGTGCCAGCTCACCCCTTGGGAGGAACACTGAAGCTTTCTTT. Amino acid sequence: CASSPLGRNTEAFF. The chain has TRBV18 and TRBJ1-1; no reliable D call. V lost 3 bases, J lost 1 base, and 9 bases lay in between. The CDR3 consists of 14 residues. Looked up from germline, CDR1 is KGHSH and CDR2 is LQKENI. Full variable domain (remainder filled in from reference TRBV18 and TRBJ1-1): NAGVMQNPRHLVRRRGQEARLRCSPMKGHSHVYWYRQLPEEGLKFMVYLQKENIIDESGMPKERFSAEFPKEGPSILRIQQVVRGDSAAYFCASSPLGRNTEAFFGQGTRLTVV.